This TCR beta chain is from a study of technical replicates of blood from a handful of donors. Germline CDR1 is SQVTM and CDR2 is ANQGSEA. The CDR3 extends over 14 amino acids. Remarks on this clone: The junction departs from the called germline gene at one end, perhaps through a read error.

TCRdb's copy holds only in-frame clones and misses some; the assay was immunoSEQ multiplex PCR. This table holds roughly 79,000 clones, approximately 96% found once. The specimen sequenced was T cells isolated from PBMCs. This sequence was found in a human donor in good health. The chain recombines TRBV29-1 with TRBJ1-1, with 10 bases identical to TRBD1. For the CDR3, the DNA is TGCAGCGTCGAAGGGACAGGGGTGAACACTGAAGCTTTCTTT. This sequence encodes CSVEGTGVNTEAFF.